This T cell receptor (beta chain) was profiled in a study of T cells in Graves' hyperthyroidism and ophthalmopathy. Study conclusions and caveats: Most thyroid clonotypes with frequency above 0.001 were detected in blood.

The investigators amplified TCR beta CDR3 regions from RNA transcripts. First-round RT-PCR targeting the TCR CDR3 was performed with the HTBI primer set. Via MiXCR, TCRdb re-called the multiplex PCR reads, giving one row per CDR3 protein. The sample has a few hundred thousand distinct CDR3 sequences; approximately 19% are singletons. The germline V and J ends were trimmed by 5 bases and 5 bases, with 15 bases remaining between them. The CDR3 totals 14 residues. Germline-derived CDR1 and CDR2 are SGHVS and FQNEAQ. The sample holds a few counts of this clonotype. Its antigen is not known. A Clinical Activity Score of at least 3, a NOSPECS grade of at least 4 and a duration under 3 months were recorded in the ophthalmopathy patients. Orbital computed tomography and thyroid ultrasound, together with serum TRAb and thyroxine and clinical symptoms, were used for diagnoses.

This sequence joins TRBV7-8 and TRBJ2-5, with D perhaps matching TRBD2 (7 bases). Sequenced material: blood. The sequence was collected from a man in his forties or fifties with Graves' ophthalmopathy. The CDR3 protein is CASSPYPGGETQYF. For the CDR3, the DNA is TGTGCCAGCAGCCCCTATCCGGGGGGCGAGACCCAGTACTTC.